The table lists the clone carrying this T cell receptor beta chain with many counts. Its cognate antigen is unknown. The data were obtained in a study of T cell repertoires in cytomegalovirus infection. Study-level points and caveats: In two of eight donors, the top clonotype was HLA-C-restricted CMV-specific.

One entry per CDR3 protein, called by TCRdb with MiXCR from the reads. The sample carries about 360,000 distinct CDR3 sequences, 15% to 20% recorded once. The sequenced material came from PBMCs. The TCR originated in a human donor in good health (CMV status not recorded). Some clones in this sample may be carry-over from other donors' samples.

CDR3 bases: TGTGCCAGCAGCATTTCCTACGAGCAGTACTTC. This sequence encodes CASSISYEQYF. V is TRBV7-2 and J is TRBJ2-7; D not certain. CDR1 and CDR2 (germline): SGHTA, FQGNSA. V lost 5 bases to trimming and J lost 1 base, with 3 bases between them. This CDR3 has 11 amino acids.